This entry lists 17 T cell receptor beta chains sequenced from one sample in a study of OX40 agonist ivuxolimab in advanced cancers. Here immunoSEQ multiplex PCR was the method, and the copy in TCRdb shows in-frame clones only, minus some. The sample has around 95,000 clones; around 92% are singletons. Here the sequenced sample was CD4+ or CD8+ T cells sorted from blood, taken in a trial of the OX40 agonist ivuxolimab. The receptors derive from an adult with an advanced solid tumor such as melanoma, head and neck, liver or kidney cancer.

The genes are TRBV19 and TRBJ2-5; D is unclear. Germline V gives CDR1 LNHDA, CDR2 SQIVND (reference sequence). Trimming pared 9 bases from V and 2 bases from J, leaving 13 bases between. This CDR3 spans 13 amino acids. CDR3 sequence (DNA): TGTGCCAGCCGGGCCGTACAACAAGAGACCCAGTACTTC. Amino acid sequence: CASRAVQQETQYF.

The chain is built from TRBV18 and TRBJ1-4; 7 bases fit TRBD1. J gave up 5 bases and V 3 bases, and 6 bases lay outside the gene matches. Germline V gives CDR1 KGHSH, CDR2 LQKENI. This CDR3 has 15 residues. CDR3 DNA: TGTGCCAGCTCACCTCCGGACAGGAGAAATGAAAAACTGTTTTTT. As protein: CASSPPDRRNEKLFF.

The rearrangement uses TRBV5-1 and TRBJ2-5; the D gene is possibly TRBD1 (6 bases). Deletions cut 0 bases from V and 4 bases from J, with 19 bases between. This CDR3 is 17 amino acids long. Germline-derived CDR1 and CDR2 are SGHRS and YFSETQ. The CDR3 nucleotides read TGCGCCAGCAGCTTGGCTCTTACAGGGTCGAGTTTAGAGACCCAGTACTTC. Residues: CASSLALTGSSLETQYF.

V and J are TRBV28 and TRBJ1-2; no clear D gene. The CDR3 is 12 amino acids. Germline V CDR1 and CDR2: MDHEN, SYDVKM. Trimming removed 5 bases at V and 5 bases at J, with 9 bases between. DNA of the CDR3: TGTGCCAGCAGTATGACGGGGTATGGCTACACCTTC. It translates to CASSMTGYGYTF.

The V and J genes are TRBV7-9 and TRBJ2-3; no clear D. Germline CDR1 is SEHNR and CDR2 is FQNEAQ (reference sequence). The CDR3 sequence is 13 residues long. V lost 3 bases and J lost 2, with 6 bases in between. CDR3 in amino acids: CASSFQVTDTQYF. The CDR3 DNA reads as TGTGCCAGCAGCTTTCAAGTCACAGATACGCAGTATTTT.

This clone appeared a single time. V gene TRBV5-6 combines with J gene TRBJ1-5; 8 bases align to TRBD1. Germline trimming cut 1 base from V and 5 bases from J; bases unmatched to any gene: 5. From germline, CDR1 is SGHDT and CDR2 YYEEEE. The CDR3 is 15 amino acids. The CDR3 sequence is CASSLSGTGYQPQHF. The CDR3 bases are TGTGCCAGCAGCTTGTCTGGGACAGGTTATCAGCCCCAGCATTTT. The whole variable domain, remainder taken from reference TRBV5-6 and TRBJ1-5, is DAGVTQSPTHLIKTRGQQVTLRCSPKSGHDTVSWYQQALGQGPQFIFQYYEEEERQRGNFPDRFSGHQFPNYSSELNVNALLLGDSALYLCASSLSGTGYQPQHFGDGTRLSIL.

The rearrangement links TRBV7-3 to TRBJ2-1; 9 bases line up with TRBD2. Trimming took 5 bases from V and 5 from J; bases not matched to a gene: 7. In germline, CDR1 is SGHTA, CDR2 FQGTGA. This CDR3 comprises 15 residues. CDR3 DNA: TGTGCCAGCAGCACCTCCGGGACTAGCAACAATGAGCAGTTCTTC. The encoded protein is CASSTSGTSNNEQFF. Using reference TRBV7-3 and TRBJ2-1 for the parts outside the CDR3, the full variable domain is GAGVSQTPSNKVTEKGKYVELRCDPISGHTALYWYRQSLGQGPEFLIYFQGTGAADDSGLPNDRFFAVRPEGSVSTLKIQRTERGDSAVYLCASSTSGTSNNEQFFGPGTRLTVL.

CDR3 bases: TGTGCCATCGAAAAGAACACTGAAGCTTTCTTT. Translation gives CAIEKNTEAFF. This chain joins TRBV7-9 and TRBJ1-1; D unresolved. Germline loops: CDR1 SEHNR, CDR2 FQNEAQ (reference sequence). The length of the CDR3 is 11 residues. Trimming shortened V by 10 bases and J by 1 base, and 7 bases separated the two germline ends.

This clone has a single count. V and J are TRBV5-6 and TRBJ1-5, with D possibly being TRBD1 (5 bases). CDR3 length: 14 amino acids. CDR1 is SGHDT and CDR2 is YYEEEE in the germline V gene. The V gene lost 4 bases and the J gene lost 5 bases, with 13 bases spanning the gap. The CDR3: CASSTRQPDQPQHF. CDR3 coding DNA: TGTGCCAGCAGCACCCGACAGCCTGATCAGCCCCAGCATTTT.

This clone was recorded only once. DNA of the CDR3: TGCGCCAGCAGCTTGGGGGGACTAGCGGAATACAATGAGCAGTTCTTC. Translation gives CASSLGGLAEYNEQFF. J is TRBJ2-1 and V is TRBV5-1; TRBD2 matches 11 bases. Germline CDR1 is SGHRS and CDR2 is YFSETQ. This CDR3 spans 16 amino acids. V lost 0 bases to trimming and J lost 4 bases; unmatched junction nucleotides: 3.

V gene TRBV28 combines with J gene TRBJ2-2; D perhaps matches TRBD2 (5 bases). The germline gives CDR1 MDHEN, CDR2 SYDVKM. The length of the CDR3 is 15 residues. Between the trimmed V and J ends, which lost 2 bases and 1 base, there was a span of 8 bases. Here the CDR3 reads CASSLPGLNTGELFF. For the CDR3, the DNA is TGTGCCAGCAGTTTACCAGGACTGAACACCGGGGAGCTGTTTTTT.

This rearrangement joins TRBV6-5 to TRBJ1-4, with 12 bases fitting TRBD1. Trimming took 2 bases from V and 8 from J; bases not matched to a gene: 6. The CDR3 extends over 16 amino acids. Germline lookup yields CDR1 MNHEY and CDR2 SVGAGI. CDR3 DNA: TGTGCCAGCAGTTACGGCCGGGACAGGGGGCGAGAAAAACTGTTTTTT. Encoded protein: CASSYGRDRGREKLFF.

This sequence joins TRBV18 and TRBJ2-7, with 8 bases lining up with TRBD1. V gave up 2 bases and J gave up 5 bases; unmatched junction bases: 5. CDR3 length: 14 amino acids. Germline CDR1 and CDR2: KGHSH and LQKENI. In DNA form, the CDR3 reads TGTGCCAGCTCACCAACAGGGGGACAGAACGAGCAGTACGTC. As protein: CASSPTGGQNEQYV.

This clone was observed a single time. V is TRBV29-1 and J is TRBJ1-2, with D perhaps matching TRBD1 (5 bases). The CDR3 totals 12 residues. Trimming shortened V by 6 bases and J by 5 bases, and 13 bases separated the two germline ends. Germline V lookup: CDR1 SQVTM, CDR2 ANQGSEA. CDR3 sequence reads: CSVVGGEYGYTF. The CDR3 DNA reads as TGCAGCGTCGTCGGGGGGGAATATGGCTACACCTTC.

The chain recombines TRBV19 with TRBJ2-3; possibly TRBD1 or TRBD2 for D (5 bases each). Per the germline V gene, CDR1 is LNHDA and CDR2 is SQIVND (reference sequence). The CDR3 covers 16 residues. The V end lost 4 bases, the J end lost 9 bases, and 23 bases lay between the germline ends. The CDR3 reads CASSTNPGPTTGTQYF. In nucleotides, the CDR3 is TGTGCCAGTAGTACAAACCCGGGACCAACAACGGGAACGCAGTATTTT.

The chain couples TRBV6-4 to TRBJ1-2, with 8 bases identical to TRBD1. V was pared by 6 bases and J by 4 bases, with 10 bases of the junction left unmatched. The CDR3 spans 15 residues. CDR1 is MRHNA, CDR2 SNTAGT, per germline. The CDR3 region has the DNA TGTGCCAGCAGCCCATGGACAGGGAGGGGCTATGGCTACACCTTC. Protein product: CASSPWTGRGYGYTF.

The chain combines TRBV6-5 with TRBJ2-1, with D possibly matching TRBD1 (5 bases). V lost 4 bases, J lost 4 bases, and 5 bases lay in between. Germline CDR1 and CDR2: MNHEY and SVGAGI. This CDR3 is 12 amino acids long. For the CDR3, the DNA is TGTGCCAGCAGTTCAGGGTACAATGAGCAGTTCTTC. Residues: CASSSGYNEQFF.